Sequencing of this T cell receptor beta chain was carried out in a study of blood T cell repertoires in COVID-19. As for the study in general: Cohort 3 donors were reported recovered after two negative PCRs, clearance, or symptom resolution. The United States, Italy and Spain were the sources of the acute and convalescent COVID-19 samples. T cells, B-cell-depleted T cells, or PBMCs supplied cDNA or gDNA.

V gave up 6 bases and J gave up 0 bases, with 6 bases separating them. CDR3 length: 14 residues. CDR1 and CDR2 (germline): LGHDT, YNNKEL (reference sequence). The table came from immunoSEQ multiplex PCR; TCRdb's copy has only in-frame clones and leaves some out. The data hold 210,000 or so clones, with 70% to 90% observed a single time. The clonotype was recovered from a woman in her 50s in a cohort exposed to, infected with or recovered from COVID-19 (not recorded which). The sequenced sample consisted of PBMCs or T cells enriched from blood (not recorded which). The genes are TRBV3-1 (or the pseudogene TRBV3-2) and TRBJ2-6; D is unclear. For the CDR3, the DNA is TGTGCCAGCAGGCACACCTCTGGGGCCAACGTCCTGACTTTC. Encoded protein: CASRHTSGANVLTF.